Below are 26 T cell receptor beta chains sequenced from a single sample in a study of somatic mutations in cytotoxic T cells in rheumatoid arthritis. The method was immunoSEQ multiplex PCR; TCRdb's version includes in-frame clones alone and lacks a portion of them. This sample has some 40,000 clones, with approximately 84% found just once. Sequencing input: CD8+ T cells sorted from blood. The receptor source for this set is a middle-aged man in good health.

DNA for the CDR3: TGTGCCAGCAGTGAGACAGGGAGAAATGGCTACACCTTC. Translation gives CASSETGRNGYTF. V gene TRBV6-5 combines with J gene TRBJ1-2; 7 bases fit TRBD1. Germline CDR1 and CDR2: MNHEY and SVGAGI. V was clipped by 5 bases and J by 6 bases; unmatched bases: 6. The CDR3 spans 13 residues.

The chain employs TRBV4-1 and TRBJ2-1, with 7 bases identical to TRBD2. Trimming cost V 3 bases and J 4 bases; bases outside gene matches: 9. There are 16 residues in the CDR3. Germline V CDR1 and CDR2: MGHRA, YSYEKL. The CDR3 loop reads CASSQTPREYYNEQFF. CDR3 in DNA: TGCGCCAGCAGCCAGACGCCGCGGGAGTATTACAATGAGCAGTTCTTC.

The chain's CDR3 is CAWSVLHRGGYNEQFF. The CDR3 region has the DNA TGTGCCTGGAGTGTACTCCATCGCGGGGGTTACAATGAGCAGTTCTTC. The chain recombines TRBV30 with TRBJ2-1; 7 positions agree with TRBD2. From germline, CDR1 is GTSNPN and CDR2 SVGIG (reference sequence). The V segment lost 0 bases and the J segment 4 bases; nucleotides outside the gene matches: 9. There are 16 residues in the CDR3. The variable domain in full, completed from reference TRBV30 and TRBJ2-1, reads SQTIHQWPATLVQPVGSPLSLECTVEGTSNPNLYWYRQAAGRGLQLLFYSVGIGQISSEVPQNLSASRPQDRQFILSSKKLLLSDSGFYLCAWSVLHRGGYNEQFFGPGTRLTVL.

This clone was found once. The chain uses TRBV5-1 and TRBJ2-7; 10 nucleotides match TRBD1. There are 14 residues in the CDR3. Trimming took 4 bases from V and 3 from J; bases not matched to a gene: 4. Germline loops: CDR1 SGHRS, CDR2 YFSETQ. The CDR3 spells CASSPGQGGYEQYF. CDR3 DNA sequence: TGCGCCAGCAGCCCCGGACAGGGGGGCTACGAGCAGTACTTC.

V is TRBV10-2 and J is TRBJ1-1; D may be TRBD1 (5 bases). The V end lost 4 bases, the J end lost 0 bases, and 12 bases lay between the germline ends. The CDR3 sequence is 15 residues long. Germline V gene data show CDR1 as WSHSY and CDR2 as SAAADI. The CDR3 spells CASSGNRPMNTEAFF. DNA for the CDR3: TGCGCCAGCAGTGGGAACAGGCCAATGAACACTGAAGCTTTCTTT.

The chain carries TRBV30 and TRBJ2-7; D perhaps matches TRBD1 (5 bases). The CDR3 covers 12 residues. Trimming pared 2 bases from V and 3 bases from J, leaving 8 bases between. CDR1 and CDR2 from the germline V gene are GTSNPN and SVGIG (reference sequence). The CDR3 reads CAWSLGRYEQYF. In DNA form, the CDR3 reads TGTGCCTGGAGTCTGGGGCGCTACGAGCAGTACTTC. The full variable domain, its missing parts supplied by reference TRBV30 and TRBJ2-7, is SQTIHQWPATLVQPVGSPLSLECTVEGTSNPNLYWYRQAAGRGLQLLFYSVGIGQISSEVPQNLSASRPQDRQFILSSKKLLLSDSGFYLCAWSLGRYEQYFGPGTRLTVT.

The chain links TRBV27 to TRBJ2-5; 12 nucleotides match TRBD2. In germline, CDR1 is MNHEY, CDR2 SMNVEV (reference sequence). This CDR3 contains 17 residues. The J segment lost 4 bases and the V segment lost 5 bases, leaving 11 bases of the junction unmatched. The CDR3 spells CASSPAPLAGGLETQYF. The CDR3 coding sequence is TGTGCCAGCAGTCCTGCCCCCCTAGCGGGAGGGTTAGAGACCCAGTACTTC.

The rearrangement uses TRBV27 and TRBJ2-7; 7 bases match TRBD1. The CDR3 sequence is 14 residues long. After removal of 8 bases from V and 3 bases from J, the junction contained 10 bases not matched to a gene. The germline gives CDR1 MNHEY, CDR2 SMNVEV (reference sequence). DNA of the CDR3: TGTGCCAGCGCCGCGACAGGGCGATTCTACGAGCAGTACTTC. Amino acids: CASAATGRFYEQYF.

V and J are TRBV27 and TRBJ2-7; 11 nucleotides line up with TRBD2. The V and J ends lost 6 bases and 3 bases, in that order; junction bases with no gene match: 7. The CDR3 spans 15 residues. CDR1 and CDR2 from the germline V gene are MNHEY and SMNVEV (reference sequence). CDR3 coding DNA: TGTGCCAGCAGCCGGGGGACTAGCGGATTCTACGAGCAGTACTTC. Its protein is CASSRGTSGFYEQYF.

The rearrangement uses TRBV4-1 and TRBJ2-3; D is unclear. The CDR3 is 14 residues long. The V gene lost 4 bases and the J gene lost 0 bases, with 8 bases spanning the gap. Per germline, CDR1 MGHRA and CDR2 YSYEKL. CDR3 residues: CASSPGPSTDTQYF. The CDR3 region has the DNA TGCGCCAGCAGCCCGGGTCCGAGCACAGATACGCAGTATTTT.

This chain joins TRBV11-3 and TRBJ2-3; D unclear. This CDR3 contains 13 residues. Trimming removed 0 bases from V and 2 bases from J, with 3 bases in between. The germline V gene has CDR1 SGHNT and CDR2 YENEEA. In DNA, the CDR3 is TGTGCCAGCAGCTTAGACCCCACAGATACGCAGTATTTT. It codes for CASSLDPTDTQYF.

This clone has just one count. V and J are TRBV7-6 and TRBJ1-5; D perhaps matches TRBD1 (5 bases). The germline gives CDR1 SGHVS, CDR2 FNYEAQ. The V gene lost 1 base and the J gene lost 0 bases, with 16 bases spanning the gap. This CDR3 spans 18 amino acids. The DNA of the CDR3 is TGTGCCAGCAGCTTAGAGGCTCCGAACAGGCATAGCAATCAGCCCCAGCATTTT. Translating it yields CASSLEAPNRHSNQPQHF. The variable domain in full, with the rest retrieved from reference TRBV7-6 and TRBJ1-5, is GAGVSQSPRYKVTKRGQDVALRCDPISGHVSLYWYRQALGQGPEFLTYFNYEAQQDKSGLPNDRFSAERPEGSISTLTIQRTEQRDSAMYRCASSLEAPNRHSNQPQHFGDGTRLSIL.

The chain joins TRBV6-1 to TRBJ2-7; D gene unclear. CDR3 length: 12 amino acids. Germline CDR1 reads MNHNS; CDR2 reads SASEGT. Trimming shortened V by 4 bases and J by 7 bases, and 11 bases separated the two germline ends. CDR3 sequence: CASSGYPWEQYF. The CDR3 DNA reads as TGTGCCAGCAGTGGCTATCCGTGGGAGCAGTACTTC.

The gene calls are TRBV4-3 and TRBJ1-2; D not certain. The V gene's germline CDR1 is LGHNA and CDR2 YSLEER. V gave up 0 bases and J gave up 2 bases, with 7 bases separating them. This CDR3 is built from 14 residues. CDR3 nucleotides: TGCGCCAGCAGCCAAGAGGACGGGAACTATGGCTACACCTTC. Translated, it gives CASSQEDGNYGYTF.

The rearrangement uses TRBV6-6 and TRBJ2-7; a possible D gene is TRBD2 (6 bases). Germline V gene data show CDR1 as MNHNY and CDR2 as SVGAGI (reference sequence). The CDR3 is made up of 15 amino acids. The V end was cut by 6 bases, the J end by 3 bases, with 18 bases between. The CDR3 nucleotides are TGTGCCAGCAGCGGCGGGGAAAAGGTTGTCTACGAGCAGTACTTC. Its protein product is CASSGGEKVVYEQYF.

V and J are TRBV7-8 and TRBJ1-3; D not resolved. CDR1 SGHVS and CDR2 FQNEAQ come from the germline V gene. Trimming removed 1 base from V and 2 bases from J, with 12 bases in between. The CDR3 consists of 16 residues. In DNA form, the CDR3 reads TGTGCCAGCAGCTTAGAAAAGGGTTTAACTGGAAACACCATATATTTT. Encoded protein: CASSLEKGLTGNTIYF.

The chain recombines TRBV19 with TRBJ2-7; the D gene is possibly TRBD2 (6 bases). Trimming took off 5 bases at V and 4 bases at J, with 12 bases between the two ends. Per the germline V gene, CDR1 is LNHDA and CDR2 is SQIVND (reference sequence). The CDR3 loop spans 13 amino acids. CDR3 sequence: CASSGGMGYEQYF. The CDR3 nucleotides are TGTGCCAGTAGTGGCGGGATGGGGTACGAGCAGTACTTC.

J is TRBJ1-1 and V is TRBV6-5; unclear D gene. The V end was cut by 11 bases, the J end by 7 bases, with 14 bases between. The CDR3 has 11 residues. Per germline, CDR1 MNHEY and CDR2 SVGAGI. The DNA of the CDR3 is TGTGCCGCGTCCGCGGGGAATGAAGCTTTCTTT. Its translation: CAASAGNEAFF.

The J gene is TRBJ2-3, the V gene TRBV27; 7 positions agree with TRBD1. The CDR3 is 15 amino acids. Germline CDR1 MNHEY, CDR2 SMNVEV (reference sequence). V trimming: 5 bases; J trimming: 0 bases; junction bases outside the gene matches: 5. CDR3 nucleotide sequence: TGTGCCAGCAGTATTACGACAGGGAGCACAGATACGCAGTATTTT. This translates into CASSITTGSTDTQYF.

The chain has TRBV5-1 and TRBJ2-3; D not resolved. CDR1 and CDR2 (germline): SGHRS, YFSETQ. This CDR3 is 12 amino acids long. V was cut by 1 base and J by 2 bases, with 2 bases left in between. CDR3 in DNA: TGCGCCAGCAGCTTGAACACAGATACGCAGTATTTT. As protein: CASSLNTDTQYF.

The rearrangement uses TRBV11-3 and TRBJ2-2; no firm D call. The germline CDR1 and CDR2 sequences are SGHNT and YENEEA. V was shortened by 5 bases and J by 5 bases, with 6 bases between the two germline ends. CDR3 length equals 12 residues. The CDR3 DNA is TGTGCCAGCAGCCCCCAGACCGGGGAGCTGTTTTTT. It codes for CASSPQTGELFF.

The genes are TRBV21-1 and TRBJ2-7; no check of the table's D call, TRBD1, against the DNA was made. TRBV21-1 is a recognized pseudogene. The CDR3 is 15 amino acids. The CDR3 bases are TGTGCCAGCGGCCCGAGAGAGAACAGGTCATACGAGCAGTACTTC. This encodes CASGPRENRSYEQYF.

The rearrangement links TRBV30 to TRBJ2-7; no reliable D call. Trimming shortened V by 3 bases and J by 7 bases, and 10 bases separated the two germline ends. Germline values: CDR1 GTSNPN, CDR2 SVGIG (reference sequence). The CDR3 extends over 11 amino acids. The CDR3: CAWRPVKEQYF. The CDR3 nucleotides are TGTGCCTGGAGACCCGTGAAAGAGCAGTACTTC.

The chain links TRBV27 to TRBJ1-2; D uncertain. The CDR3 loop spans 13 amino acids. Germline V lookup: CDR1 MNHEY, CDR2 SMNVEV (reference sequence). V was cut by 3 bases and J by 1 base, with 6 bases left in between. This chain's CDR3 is CASSFGFNYGYTF. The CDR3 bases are TGTGCCAGCAGTTTCGGCTTTAACTATGGCTACACCTTC.

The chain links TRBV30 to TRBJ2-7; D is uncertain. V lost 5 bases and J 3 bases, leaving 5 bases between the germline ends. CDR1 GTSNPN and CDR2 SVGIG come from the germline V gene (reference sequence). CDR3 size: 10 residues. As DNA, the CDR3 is TGTGCCTGGGGTCTCTACGAGCAGTACTTC. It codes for CAWGLYEQYF. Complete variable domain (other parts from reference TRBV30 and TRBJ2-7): SQTIHQWPATLVQPVGSPLSLECTVEGTSNPNLYWYRQAAGRGLQLLFYSVGIGQISSEVPQNLSASRPQDRQFILSSKKLLLSDSGFYLCAWGLYEQYFGPGTRLTVT.

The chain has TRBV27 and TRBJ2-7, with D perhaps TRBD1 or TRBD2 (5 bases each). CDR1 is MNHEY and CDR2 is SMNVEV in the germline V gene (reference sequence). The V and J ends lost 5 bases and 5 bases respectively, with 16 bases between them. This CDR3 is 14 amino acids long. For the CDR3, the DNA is TGTGCCAGCAGTACTACGGGGCTACGGGACGAGCAGTACTTC. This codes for CASSTTGLRDEQYF.